Presented here are 4 T cell receptor beta chains from one specimen sequenced in a study of molecular identifiers for immune sequencing clone quantification. TCRdb recomputed calls from the PCR reads with MiXCR, one row per CDR3 protein. The repertoire holds 350,000 or so distinct CDR3 sequences, with 20% to 25% as singletons. The sequencing input was naive CD8+ T cells from blood, with Jurkat cell RNA spiked in. Specified subset: FACS-sorted CD8+CD4-CCR7+CD45RA+ naive T cells. The receptors shown here come from a human donor in good health. Some libraries in this study had Jurkat cell RNA spiked in.

In the case of this clonotype: A much larger clone lies one base from this, so it may be a read error. The J gene is TRBJ2-1, the V gene TRBV29-1; 7 positions agree with TRBD2. The CDR3 loop spans 12 amino acids. V lost 4 bases and J lost 3; bases outside the gene matches: 0. Germline V gene data show CDR1 as SQVTM and CDR2 as ANQGSEA. This chain's CDR3 is CSVGGGYNEQFF. The CDR3 DNA is TGCAGCGTTGGCGGGGGCTACAATGAGCAGTTCTTC.

The rearrangement links TRBV7-8 to TRBJ2-1, with 9 bases aligning to TRBD1. V was clipped by 5 bases and J by 5 bases; unmatched bases: 7. The CDR3 totals 15 residues. The germline CDR1 and CDR2 sequences are SGHVS and FQNEAQ. CDR3 sequence: CASSLRDRENNEQFF. For the CDR3, the DNA is TGTGCCAGCAGCCTCCGGGACAGGGAAAACAATGAGCAGTTCTTC.

V usage is TRBV6-2 or TRBV6-3 and J usage is TRBJ2-1; 7 nucleotides agree with TRBD1. This CDR3 comprises 16 residues. Trimming took 7 bases from V and 6 from J; bases not matched to a gene: 15. Looked up from germline, CDR1 is MNHEY and CDR2 is SVGEGT. CDR3 in DNA: TGTGCCAGCATTCACACCGGGACAGAGCCTGTCAATGAGCAGTTCTTC. Protein: CASIHTGTEPVNEQFF.

The rearrangement links TRBV6-2 or TRBV6-3 to TRBJ2-1; the D gene could be TRBD1 or TRBD2 (5 bases each). Trimming took off 5 bases at V and 14 bases at J, with 19 bases between the two ends. The CDR3 length is 13 residues. Germline V gene data show CDR1 as MNHEY and CDR2 as SVGEGT. CDR3 sequence: CASSLGDHASEFF. The CDR3 DNA sequence: TGTGCCAGCAGTCTGGGGGACCACGCGTCCGAGTTCTTC.